This TCR beta chain derives from a study of blood T cell repertoires in COVID-19. TCRdb keeps only in-frame clones here, not all; method: immunoSEQ multiplex PCR. The sample shows 200,000 to 250,000 clones, roughly 85% of them seen only once. Input material: peripheral blood. The receptor's source is a woman aged 70 to 79 with COVID-19, enrolled during active disease.

CDR3 amino acids: CASSQTGTGATEAFF. The DNA of the CDR3 is TGTGCCAGCAGCCAAACCGGGACAGGGGCCACTGAAGCTTTCTTT. V usage is TRBV4-2 and J usage is TRBJ1-1, with TRBD1 matching 10 bases. Germline trimming cut 2 bases from V and 4 bases from J; bases unmatched to any gene: 4. The germline V gene has CDR1 LGHNA and CDR2 YNFKEQ. This CDR3 spans 15 amino acids.